This T cell receptor beta chain came from a study of blood T cell repertoires in COVID-19. Across the study: Researchers got acute and convalescent COVID-19 samples from the United States, Italy and Spain. From T cells, B-cell-depleted T cells, or PBMCs came the material, which was cDNA or gDNA.

Original methodology: Nucleated cell number was recorded as an estimate derived from reference gene primer amplification. Some clones are missing from TCRdb's copy, which holds only in-frame ones; the method was immunoSEQ multiplex PCR. The DNA was the basis for D and trimming; V, J and clone size are from that table. The table records roughly 350,000 clones, more than 75% of them present only once. Trimming left V 2 bases short and J 6 bases short, with 14 bases between. Per the germline V gene, CDR1 is SGHVS and CDR2 is FQNEAQ. The CDR3 totals 16 residues. Enrolment of Seattle patients took place during active infection, and they were followed longitudinally.

The clonotype originates from a woman in her 30s with COVID-19, enrolled during active disease. Input material: peripheral blood. The J gene is TRBJ1-6, the V gene TRBV7-8; D perhaps matches TRBD1 (5 bases). CDR3 residues: CASSLIGRVFNSPLHF. The CDR3 DNA reads TGTGCCAGCAGCTTAATTGGCAGGGTTTTTAATTCACCCCTCCACTTT.